This T cell receptor (beta chain) was profiled in a study of T cell responses to AZD1222 COVID-19 vaccine. Study results and limitations: In all cases, repertoires were sampled only after the peak T cell response.

Remarks on this clone: The antigen remains undetermined.

Sequenced by immunoSEQ multiplex PCR; TCRdb stores in-frame clones only, minus some. The sample has roughly 120,000 clones; around 90% are singletons. This material consisted of peripheral blood, taken 28 days after the second AZD1222 dose. The receptor was derived from an adult who received the AZD1222 COVID-19 vaccine.

The CDR3 here is CAWNRGRSNSPLHF. The DNA for the CDR3 is TGTGCCTGGAACAGGGGCAGGAGTAATTCACCCCTCCACTTT. The J gene is TRBJ1-6, the V gene TRBV30; 7 bases agree with TRBD1. Germline V gene sequence: CDR1 GTSNPN, CDR2 SVGIG (reference sequence). Trimming removed 4 bases from V and 6 bases from J; junction bases left unmatched: 6. The CDR3 has 14 residues.